A selection of T cell receptor beta chains follows, all from one sample in a study of PD-L1 blockade in urothelial cancer. The data were produced by immunoSEQ multiplex PCR, yet TCRdb's version contains in-frame clones alone and is incomplete. This table holds fewer than 30,000 clones, approximately 81% found once. Sequenced material: PBMCs, taken around atezolizumab (anti-PD-L1) treatment. These receptors were obtained from a man between 65 and 85 years old with urothelial cancer. Both conserved end residues are part of each CDR3. Each record gives: D gene, J gene, clone size, V gene, CDR3 DNA, CDR3 protein. A D gene is named only where the DNA matches it firmly. For some rows the clone size is stated as once, few or many, or as a class when expanded; others skip it.

d_call: NA; j_call: TRBJ2-5; clone_size: NA; v_call: TRBV5-4; cdr3_nt: TGTGCCAGCAGCTTGAGGGGCCAAGAGACCCAGTACTTC; cdr3_aa: CASSLRGQETQYF
d_call: NA; j_call: TRBJ2-3; clone_size: NA; v_call: TRBV5-5; cdr3_nt: TGTGCCAGCAGCGGAGACACAGATACGCAGTATTTT; cdr3_aa: CASSGDTDTQYF
d_call: TRBD2; j_call: TRBJ2-1; clone_size: NA; v_call: TRBV6-1; cdr3_nt: TGTGCCGGCTCCGGTACTAGCGGAGCATACAATGAGCAGTTCTTC; cdr3_aa: CAGSGTSGAYNEQFF
d_call: TRBD2; j_call: TRBJ2-7; clone_size: once; v_call: TRBV19; cdr3_nt: TGTGCCAGTAGTATCTTCGCGGGAGGCCTTTTGTACGAGCAGTACTTC; cdr3_aa: CASSIFAGGLLYEQYF
d_call: TRBD1; j_call: TRBJ2-7; clone_size: NA; v_call: TRBV13; cdr3_nt: TGTGCCAGCAGCTTAGGTTGGGACAGGGGGAACGAGCAGTACTTC; cdr3_aa: CASSLGWDRGNEQYF
d_call: NA; j_call: TRBJ2-7; clone_size: NA; v_call: TRBV6-6; cdr3_nt: TGTGCCAGCAGTCGACGAGACAGATCAGGAACCTACGAGCAGTACTTC; cdr3_aa: CASSRRDRSGTYEQYF
d_call: TRBD2; j_call: TRBJ2-3; clone_size: NA; v_call: TRBV7-2; cdr3_nt: TGTGCCAGCAGCCTAGCGGGAGCAGATACGCAGTATTTT; cdr3_aa: CASSLAGADTQYF
d_call: TRBD1; j_call: TRBJ2-7; clone_size: NA; v_call: TRBV6-1; cdr3_nt: TGTGCCAGCAGAGGAGGTTTACAGGGGTCCTACGAGCAGTACTTC; cdr3_aa: CASRGGLQGSYEQYF
d_call: TRBD2; j_call: TRBJ2-7; clone_size: NA; v_call: TRBV7-9; cdr3_nt: TGTGCCAGCAGCCCCTCGGGCGGGAGAGGAAGCGAGCAGTACTTC; cdr3_aa: CASSPSGGRGSEQYF
d_call: NA; j_call: TRBJ2-1; clone_size: NA; v_call: TRBV30; cdr3_nt: TGTGCCTGGAGTAAACGGGAGATCCGTTACAATGAACAGTTCTTC; cdr3_aa: CAWSKREIRYNEQFF
d_call: NA; j_call: TRBJ2-3; clone_size: few; v_call: TRBV10-2; cdr3_nt: TGCGCCAGCTACCGTTCCCGCGGAGATACGCAGTATTTT; cdr3_aa: CASYRSRGDTQYF
d_call: TRBD2; j_call: TRBJ2-3; clone_size: NA; v_call: TRBV29-1; cdr3_nt: TGCAGCGTTGGGGTAGCGGGAGACGCAGATACGCAGTATTTT; cdr3_aa: CSVGVAGDADTQYF
d_call: NA; j_call: TRBJ1-1; clone_size: NA; v_call: TRBV4-1; cdr3_nt: TGCGCCAGCAGCCAATCTTCGACAGGCTGGAGGGAAGCTTTCTTT; cdr3_aa: CASSQSSTGWREAFF
d_call: NA; j_call: TRBJ2-1; clone_size: NA; v_call: TRBV7-2; cdr3_nt: TGTGCCAGCAGCTTAAAAGCAGGTGGAACCTACAATGAGCAGTTCTTC; cdr3_aa: CASSLKAGGTYNEQFF
d_call: NA; j_call: TRBJ2-4; clone_size: NA; v_call: TRBV19; cdr3_nt: TGTGCCAGTAGTCCCAGGCCCCCCTTGGTCATTCAGTACTTC; cdr3_aa: CASSPRPPLVIQYF
d_call: NA; j_call: TRBJ2-1; clone_size: NA; v_call: TRBV27; cdr3_nt: TGTGCCAGCAGATTAGGGCCTGAGCAGTTCTTC; cdr3_aa: CASRLGPEQFF
d_call: NA; j_call: TRBJ2-7; clone_size: NA; v_call: TRBV27; cdr3_nt: TGTGCCAGCAGGCAGGAAGGGAGCTCCTACGAGCAGTACTTC; cdr3_aa: CASRQEGSSYEQYF
d_call: TRBD2; j_call: TRBJ2-3; clone_size: NA; v_call: TRBV27; cdr3_nt: TGTGCCAGCACCGAAAGGGGCCTACTAGCGGGAGGAAAGAATACGCAGTATTTT; cdr3_aa: CASTERGLLAGGKNTQYF
d_call: TRBD1; j_call: TRBJ1-1; clone_size: NA; v_call: TRBV5-1; cdr3_nt: TGCGCCAGCAGCTTAACAGGGGAAGGGGACACTGAAGCTTTCTTT; cdr3_aa: CASSLTGEGDTEAFF
d_call: TRBD1; j_call: TRBJ1-5; clone_size: NA; v_call: TRBV27; cdr3_nt: TGTGCCAGCAGTTTCTATAAACCGGGACAGGGGAATCAGCCCCAGCATTTT; cdr3_aa: CASSFYKPGQGNQPQHF
d_call: NA; j_call: TRBJ2-7; clone_size: NA; v_call: TRBV2; cdr3_nt: TGTGCCAGCAGTGAGTACTACGAGCAGTACTTC; cdr3_aa: CASSEYYEQYF
d_call: TRBD1; j_call: TRBJ1-2; clone_size: NA; v_call: TRBV11-2; cdr3_nt: TGTGCCAGCAGCTCAAACAGGGGTCGAAGCTATGGCTACACCTTC; cdr3_aa: CASSSNRGRSYGYTF
d_call: NA; j_call: TRBJ2-7; clone_size: NA; v_call: TRBV7-8; cdr3_nt: TGTGCCAGCAGCTTAGAGAGATACTACGAGCAGTACTTC; cdr3_aa: CASSLERYYEQYF
d_call: TRBD2; j_call: TRBJ2-7; clone_size: NA; v_call: TRBV28; cdr3_nt: TGTGCCAGCAGTTCCACCGAAGCGGGAGGGCCAGGCGAGCAGTACTTC; cdr3_aa: CASSSTEAGGPGEQYF
d_call: NA; j_call: TRBJ1-2; clone_size: NA; v_call: TRBV14; cdr3_nt: TGTGCCAGCAGCCGTAGGGGAACATATGGCTACACCTTC; cdr3_aa: CASSRRGTYGYTF
d_call: NA; j_call: TRBJ2-1; clone_size: NA; v_call: TRBV28; cdr3_nt: TGTGCCAGCAGTTTATTCCCGGGAGAAGTCTACAATGAGCAGTTCTTC; cdr3_aa: CASSLFPGEVYNEQFF
d_call: NA; j_call: TRBJ1-1; clone_size: NA; v_call: TRBV7-8; cdr3_nt: TGTGCCAGCAGCTTAGGTGCCAGACAGTCCGCTGAAGCTTTCTTT; cdr3_aa: CASSLGARQSAEAFF
d_call: NA; j_call: TRBJ1-1; clone_size: NA; v_call: TRBV5-6; cdr3_nt: TGTGCCAGCAGCTTGATCTTGAACACTGAAGCTTTCTTT; cdr3_aa: CASSLILNTEAFF
d_call: NA; j_call: TRBJ2-5; clone_size: once; v_call: TRBV15; cdr3_nt: TGTGCCACCAGCAGAGATCGGGTATTGGAGACCCAGTACTTC; cdr3_aa: CATSRDRVLETQYF
d_call: NA; j_call: TRBJ2-5; clone_size: few; v_call: TRBV7-6; cdr3_nt: TGTGCCAGCAGCTTAGATCGGGGAGAACAAGAGACCCAGTACTTC; cdr3_aa: CASSLDRGEQETQYF
d_call: TRBD1; j_call: TRBJ2-7; clone_size: NA; v_call: TRBV6-5; cdr3_nt: TGTGCCAGCAGTTACTCGAGACAGGGAAGCTCCTACGAGCAGTACTTC; cdr3_aa: CASSYSRQGSSYEQYF
d_call: NA; j_call: TRBJ1-5; clone_size: few; v_call: TRBV13; cdr3_nt: TGTGCCAGCAGCTTACAGGGGATCGGTAGCAATCAGCCCCAGCATTTT; cdr3_aa: CASSLQGIGSNQPQHF
d_call: NA; j_call: TRBJ2-5; clone_size: NA; v_call: TRBV28; cdr3_nt: TGTGCCAGCAGTTTTCTGCAGGGCCAAGAGACCCAGTACTTC; cdr3_aa: CASSFLQGQETQYF
d_call: TRBD2; j_call: TRBJ2-1; clone_size: NA; v_call: TRBV5-1; cdr3_nt: TGCGCCAGCTCGGGGGGTTCCAATGAGCAGTTCTTC; cdr3_aa: CASSGGSNEQFF
d_call: NA; j_call: TRBJ2-3; clone_size: NA; v_call: TRBV10-3; cdr3_nt: TGTGCCATCAGCCCTGCGACTAGGGATACGCAGTATTTT; cdr3_aa: CAISPATRDTQYF
d_call: NA; j_call: TRBJ2-7; clone_size: NA; v_call: TRBV30; cdr3_nt: TGTGCCTGGAGCCTAACGGAGGCCGAGCAGTACTTC; cdr3_aa: CAWSLTEAEQYF
d_call: TRBD1; j_call: TRBJ2-2; clone_size: NA; v_call: TRBV11-2; cdr3_nt: TGTGCCAGCAGTCGACAGGGTGGTGCCGGGGAGCTGTTTTTT; cdr3_aa: CASSRQGGAGELFF
d_call: NA; j_call: TRBJ2-1; clone_size: NA; v_call: TRBV5-1; cdr3_nt: TGCGCCAGCAGCAGCCAGGGAAACAATGAGCAGTTCTTC; cdr3_aa: CASSSQGNNEQFF
d_call: TRBD1; j_call: TRBJ1-1; clone_size: NA; v_call: TRBV11-3; cdr3_nt: TGTGCCAGCAGCTCCAGGACAGGGGACACTGAAGCTTTCTTT; cdr3_aa: CASSSRTGDTEAFF
d_call: TRBD2; j_call: TRBJ2-5; clone_size: NA; v_call: TRBV11-3; cdr3_nt: TGTGCCAGCAGCTTAGCGGGACTAGCCCAAGAGACCCAGTACTTC; cdr3_aa: CASSLAGLAQETQYF
d_call: NA; j_call: TRBJ1-2; clone_size: NA; v_call: TRBV7-9; cdr3_nt: TGTGCCAGCAGCTTAGCGGAGGGAGGGGATGGCTACACCTTC; cdr3_aa: CASSLAEGGDGYTF
d_call: NA; j_call: TRBJ2-5; clone_size: NA; v_call: TRBV7-9; cdr3_nt: TGTGCCAGCAGCTTAGCGGAGAAGCAGTACTTC; cdr3_aa: CASSLAEKQYF
d_call: TRBD1; j_call: TRBJ2-2; clone_size: NA; v_call: TRBV18; cdr3_nt: TGTGCCAGCTCACCCCGGACAGGTGTCACCGGGGAGCTGTTTTTT; cdr3_aa: CASSPRTGVTGELFF
d_call: TRBD2; j_call: TRBJ2-7; clone_size: NA; v_call: TRBV7-9; cdr3_nt: TGTGCCAGCAGCGACGGACTAGCAGGCTACGAGCAGTACTTC; cdr3_aa: CASSDGLAGYEQYF
d_call: TRBD2; j_call: TRBJ2-7; clone_size: NA; v_call: TRBV4-2; cdr3_nt: TGTGCCAGCAGCCAAGAAGATCGGACTAGCGGGAGGGGTAGTACGTACTTC; cdr3_aa: CASSQEDRTSGRGSTYF
d_call: TRBD1; j_call: TRBJ1-2; clone_size: NA; v_call: TRBV6-6; cdr3_nt: TGTGCCAGCAGTGTACAGGGGGACTATGGCTACACCTTC; cdr3_aa: CASSVQGDYGYTF
d_call: NA; j_call: TRBJ2-2; clone_size: NA; v_call: TRBV11-2; cdr3_nt: TGTGCCAGCAGCTTGGGCCAGGGCACCGGGGAGCTGTTTTTT; cdr3_aa: CASSLGQGTGELFF
d_call: NA; j_call: TRBJ2-7; clone_size: NA; v_call: TRBV7-8; cdr3_nt: TGTGCCAGCAGCCGGCTACAGGGCACCTACGAGCAGTACTTC; cdr3_aa: CASSRLQGTYEQYF
d_call: TRBD2; j_call: TRBJ2-1; clone_size: NA; v_call: TRBV5-4; cdr3_nt: TGTGCCAGCAGCTCCGGGACTAGCGGGATAAATGAGCAGTTCTTC; cdr3_aa: CASSSGTSGINEQFF
d_call: TRBD1; j_call: TRBJ1-2; clone_size: NA; v_call: TRBV11-2; cdr3_nt: TGTGCCAGCAGCTTAGATCGGGAACAGGGGCACTATGGCTACACCTTC; cdr3_aa: CASSLDREQGHYGYTF
d_call: TRBD1; j_call: TRBJ1-5; clone_size: NA; v_call: TRBV29-1; cdr3_nt: TGCAGCGTCACAGGGGTTGAAAGCAATCAGCCCCAGCATTTT; cdr3_aa: CSVTGVESNQPQHF